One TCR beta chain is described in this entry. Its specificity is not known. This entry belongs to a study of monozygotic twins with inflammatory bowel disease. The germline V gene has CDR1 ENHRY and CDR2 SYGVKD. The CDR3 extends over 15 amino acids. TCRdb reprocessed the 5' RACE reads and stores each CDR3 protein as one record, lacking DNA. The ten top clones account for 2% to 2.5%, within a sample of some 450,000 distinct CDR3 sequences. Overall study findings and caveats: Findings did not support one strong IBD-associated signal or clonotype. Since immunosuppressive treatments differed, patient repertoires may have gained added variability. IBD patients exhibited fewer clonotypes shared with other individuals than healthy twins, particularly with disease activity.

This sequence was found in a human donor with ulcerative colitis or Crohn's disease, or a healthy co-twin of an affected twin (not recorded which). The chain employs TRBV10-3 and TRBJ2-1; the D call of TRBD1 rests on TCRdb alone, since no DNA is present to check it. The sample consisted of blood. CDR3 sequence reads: CATDRGPGRDNEQFF.